This passage covers 26 T cell receptor beta chains from one sample sequenced in a study of cytomegalovirus exposure and HLA in healthy donors. Researchers ran the PCR with 60 Vbeta and 13 Jbeta primers. Assay: immunoSEQ multiplex PCR; the TCRdb copy retains only in-frame clones and omits some. This sample has some 130,000 clones, with approximately 84% found just once. Input material: PBMCs. These TCRs come from a boy aged 2 to 10 in good health and CMV-seronegative.

The chain recombines TRBV2 with TRBJ2-2, with 8 bases that match TRBD2. The CDR3 has 15 amino acids. CDR1 is SNHLY and CDR2 is FYNNEI in the germline V gene. V was clipped by 8 bases and J by 0 bases; unmatched bases: 5. The CDR3 bases are TGTGCCAGCCACTCCGGGGGGGCGAACACCGGGGAGCTGTTTTTT. This sequence encodes CASHSGGANTGELFF.

The chain has TRBV9 and TRBJ2-1; TRBD2 matches 13 bases. Trimming took 3 bases from V and 6 from J; bases not matched to a gene: 6. Germline V gives CDR1 SGDLS, CDR2 YYNGEE. This CDR3 region has 16 residues. The CDR3 DNA reads TGTGCCAGCAGCGCCGAAGGGACTAGCGGGGTCAATGAGCAGTTCTTC. Translated, it gives CASSAEGTSGVNEQFF. Combining the CDR3 with reference TRBV9 and TRBJ2-1 gives the whole variable domain DSGVTQTPKHLITATGQRVTLRCSPRSGDLSVYWYQQSLDQGLQFLIQYYNGEERAKGNILERFSAQQFPDLHSELNLSSLELGDSALYFCASSAEGTSGVNEQFFGPGTRLTVL.

The table lists this clone with a few counts. The genes are TRBV2 and TRBJ1-4, with D uncertain. V dropped 8 bases and J dropped 8 bases, with 12 bases sitting between them. Germline V gives CDR1 SNHLY, CDR2 FYNNEI. This CDR3 has 12 amino acids. The DNA of the CDR3 is TGTGCCAGCCGGGGTGTTGAAGAAAAACTGTTTTTT. It encodes CASRGVEEKLFF.

The chain uses TRBV9 and TRBJ2-1; 9 bases are a match to TRBD2. The ends lost 2 bases at V and 1 base at J; junction bases unmatched: 4. The germline V gene encodes CDR1 SGDLS and CDR2 YYNGEE. The CDR3 is 16 residues long. CDR3 sequence: CASSVGTSHSYNEQFF. Written as DNA, the CDR3 is TGTGCCAGCAGCGTTGGGACTAGCCATTCCTACAATGAGCAGTTCTTC.

The rearrangement links TRBV27 to TRBJ1-1; 10 bases are shared with TRBD1. Trimming took 6 bases from V and 0 from J; bases not matched to a gene: 7. The CDR3 totals 16 residues. The V gene's germline CDR1 is MNHEY and CDR2 SMNVEV (reference sequence). CDR3 protein: CASSLDRGRMNTEAFF. The CDR3 nucleotides read TGTGCCAGCAGCTTAGACAGGGGGCGCATGAACACTGAAGCTTTCTTT.

This clone was detected only once. This sequence joins TRBV19 and TRBJ2-1, with D uncertain. V lost 4 bases and J lost 0, with 13 bases in between. This CDR3 spans 16 amino acids. Germline CDR1 is LNHDA and CDR2 is SQIVND (reference sequence). Here the CDR3 reads CASSNPSRSSYNEQFF. The CDR3 region has the DNA TGTGCCAGTAGTAACCCATCGAGGAGCTCCTACAATGAGCAGTTCTTC.

CDR3 protein: CASSLTDMLPSYEQYF. The CDR3 DNA reads TGTGCCAGCAGCTTAACGGACATGTTACCCTCCTACGAGCAGTACTTC. The chain employs TRBV7-9 and TRBJ2-7, with D possibly TRBD1 on 5 matching bases. The CDR3 is made up of 16 amino acids. Trimming cost V 2 bases and J 0 bases, with 14 bases left between them. Germline loops: CDR1 SEHNR, CDR2 FQNEAQ (reference sequence).

This clone was detected only a few times. CDR3 residues: CASSETGESTEAFF. Here the CDR3 DNA reads TGTGCCAGCAGCGAAACAGGGGAGAGCACTGAAGCTTTCTTT. The V gene is TRBV6-1, the J gene TRBJ1-1, with 7 bases fitting TRBD1. Germline CDR1 reads MNHNS; CDR2 reads SASEGT. This CDR3 is 14 amino acids long. Germline trimming cut 6 bases from V and 4 bases from J; bases unmatched to any gene: 8.

V usage is TRBV6-4 and J usage is TRBJ2-2; TRBD2 matches at 12 bases. V shed 6 bases, J shed 4 bases, and the junction held 3 bases outside the gene matches. This CDR3 has 15 amino acids. CDR1 is MRHNA, CDR2 SNTAGT, per germline. CDR3 protein: CASSLAGGSTGELFF. DNA of the CDR3: TGTGCCAGCAGCCTAGCGGGGGGGAGCACCGGGGAGCTGTTTTTT.

The CDR3 DNA reads as TGTGCCAGCAGCACGACAGGGGAAATCATCTCCTACGAGCAGTACGTC. This gives the protein CASSTTGEIISYEQYV. The rearrangement uses TRBV13 and TRBJ2-7; 8 bases match TRBD1. CDR1 is PRHDT and CDR2 is FYEKMQ in the germline V gene (reference sequence). This CDR3 region has 16 residues. V shed 5 bases and J 0 bases; nucleotides not matched to a gene: 9.

The chain carries TRBV7-9 and TRBJ1-6; D is unresolved. CDR3 length: 15 residues. Trimming took 0 bases from V and 10 from J, leaving 13 bases between them. Germline CDR1 is SEHNR and CDR2 is FQNEAQ (reference sequence). CDR3 amino acids: CASSLAPGEYSPLHF. The CDR3 coding sequence is TGTGCCAGCAGCTTAGCCCCCGGGGAATACTCACCCCTCCACTTT.

The J gene is TRBJ1-2, the V gene TRBV5-5, with 8 nucleotides matching TRBD1. CDR3 length equals 15 residues. J gave up 4 bases and V 4 bases, and 9 bases lay outside the gene matches. From germline, CDR1 is SGHKS and CDR2 YYEKEE (reference sequence). The CDR3: CASSPRQGTPYGYTF. Here the CDR3 DNA reads TGTGCCAGCAGCCCCCGACAGGGGACGCCCTATGGCTACACCTTC.

This clone has just one count. The rearrangement joins TRBV5-6 to TRBJ1-2; 9 bases line up with TRBD1. V lost 1 base and J lost 5; bases outside the gene matches: 9. This CDR3 comprises 16 residues. The germline gives CDR1 SGHDT, CDR2 YYEEEE. The CDR3 reads CASSLWGQGRGYGYTF. DNA of the CDR3: TGTGCCAGCAGCTTGTGGGGACAGGGTAGGGGGTATGGCTACACCTTC.

The CDR3 DNA reads as TGTGCCAGCAGCTTGGGCTTAACCCTAAGAGCCTACGAGCAGTACTTC. Translation gives CASSLGLTLRAYEQYF. The chain joins TRBV5-6 to TRBJ2-7; no reliable D call. The CDR3 has 16 residues. Between the trimmed V and J ends, which lost 0 bases and 2 bases, there was a span of 15 bases. The germline V gene encodes CDR1 SGHDT and CDR2 YYEEEE.

The rearrangement uses TRBV6-1 and TRBJ2-7; no clear D gene. CDR3 length: 11 amino acids. CDR1 and CDR2 from the germline V gene are MNHNS and SASEGT. V was shortened by 3 bases and J by 3 bases, with 3 bases between the two germline ends. In DNA, the CDR3 is TGTGCCAGCAGTGAGGACTACGAGCAGTACGTC. Translated, it gives CASSEDYEQYV.

The CDR3 sequence is CASSPPAGTVSYNEQFF. The DNA for the CDR3 is TGTGCCAGCAGCCCCCCGGCCGGGACAGTCTCCTACAATGAGCAGTTCTTC. The rearrangement links TRBV7-9 to TRBJ2-1; 7 bases match TRBD1. The CDR3 runs 17 residues. V lost 5 bases to trimming and J lost 0 bases; unmatched junction nucleotides: 10. The germline V gene encodes CDR1 SEHNR and CDR2 FQNEAQ (reference sequence).

CDR3 protein: CASSLGGGGQETQYF. The CDR3 nucleotides read TGTGCCAGCAGTTTGGGGGGCGGGGGTCAGGAGACCCAGTACTTC. V usage is TRBV28 and J usage is TRBJ2-5; TRBD2 is a possible D gene (7 bases). The length of the CDR3 is 15 residues. V lost 3 bases to trimming and J lost 5 bases, with 16 bases between them. Looked up from germline, CDR1 is MDHEN and CDR2 is SYDVKM. The variable domain in full, with the rest retrieved from reference TRBV28 and TRBJ2-5, is DVKVTQSSRYLVKRTGEKVFLECVQDMDHENMFWYRQDPGLGLRLIYFSYDVKMKEKGDIPEGYSVSREKKERFSLILESASTNQTSMYLCASSLGGGGQETQYFGPGTRLLVL.

This chain links TRBV15 with TRBJ2-1; TRBD2 is a possible D gene (6 bases). The V end was cut by 2 bases, the J end by 6 bases, with 17 bases between. CDR1 and CDR2 (germline): LNHNV, YYDKDF (reference sequence). The CDR3 is 16 residues long. The CDR3 DNA reads as TGTGCCACCAGCAGACCCCCCTTTGGGGGGAGCAATGAGCAGTTCTTC. It is translated as CATSRPPFGGSNEQFF.

The J gene is TRBJ2-7, the V gene TRBV2; no definite D call. With 7 bases removed from V and 0 bases from J, the gap between germline ends came to 4 bases. The CDR3 is 11 residues long. Germline CDR1 is SNHLY and CDR2 is FYNNEI. In nucleotides, the CDR3 is TGTGCCAGCACCTCCTCCTACGAGCAGTACTTC. It is translated as CASTSSYEQYF.

The chain couples TRBV30 to TRBJ2-1; D is perhaps TRBD2 (6 bases). V was shortened by 5 bases and J by 10 bases, with 21 bases between the two germline ends. Per the germline V gene, CDR1 is GTSNPN and CDR2 is SVGIG (reference sequence). This CDR3 comprises 14 residues. The CDR3 loop reads CAWCRDFPPEEQFF. The CDR3 DNA follows: TGTGCCTGGTGCCGGGACTTTCCCCCCGAAGAGCAGTTCTTC.

This CDR3 is CASSSKGQGGFGYTF. CDR3 DNA sequence: TGTGCCAGCAGCTCGAAAGGACAGGGTGGATTTGGCTACACCTTC. This chain uses TRBV7-9 with TRBJ1-2; 8 positions agree with TRBD1. J gave up 7 bases and V 4 bases, and 11 bases lay outside the gene matches. The germline V gene encodes CDR1 SEHNR and CDR2 FQNEAQ (reference sequence). This CDR3 has 15 amino acids.

This clone was observed a single time. The V call is TRBV14, the J call TRBJ1-3; possible D gene TRBD1, 6 bases. Germline V lookup: CDR1 SGHDN, CDR2 FVKESK. Trimming left V 4 bases short and J 0 bases short, with 10 bases between. CDR3 length: 15 amino acids. In nucleotides, the CDR3 is TGTGCCAGCAGCCGACAGGCCCTCTCTGGAAACACCATATATTTT. Its translation is CASSRQALSGNTIYF.

The chain carries TRBV7-8 and TRBJ1-5; D is perhaps TRBD1 (5 bases). Trimming left V 5 bases short and J 0 bases short, with 23 bases between. The CDR3 extends over 19 amino acids. Per germline, CDR1 SGHVS and CDR2 FQNEAQ. In DNA, the CDR3 is TGTGCCAGCAGCCCGGACCAGGGCCGAAAGCCGAATAGCAATCAGCCCCAGCATTTT. This codes for CASSPDQGRKPNSNQPQHF.

V and J are TRBV19 and TRBJ1-3; tentatively, D is TRBD1 (6 bases). Trimming pared 6 bases from V and 2 bases from J, leaving 17 bases between. CDR3 length: 16 amino acids. The V gene's germline CDR1 is LNHDA and CDR2 SQIVND (reference sequence). The CDR3 nucleotides read TGTGCCAGTAGAACCAAAACCAGGGGCACTGGAAACACCATATATTTT. Protein product: CASRTKTRGTGNTIYF.

The V and J genes are TRBV6-5 and TRBJ1-1; D is possibly TRBD1 (5 bases). The CDR3 is 13 amino acids. Germline CDR1 reads MNHEY; CDR2 reads SVGAGI. Trimming stripped 6 bases from V and 3 bases from J, with 11 bases between. DNA for the CDR3: TGTGCCAGCAGACTTACAGGAGACACTGAAGCTTTCTTT. Translating gives CASRLTGDTEAFF.

The chain uses TRBV27 and TRBJ1-2, with TRBD1 identical over 7 bases. Germline V lookup: CDR1 MNHEY, CDR2 SMNVEV (reference sequence). The CDR3 has 14 residues. V was clipped by 5 bases and J by 7 bases; unmatched bases: 10. The CDR3 is CASSPQGVSGGYTF. The CDR3 DNA reads TGTGCCAGCAGTCCCCAGGGGGTATCTGGTGGCTACACCTTC.